This T cell receptor (beta chain) was observed in a study of T cells in Graves' hyperthyroidism and ophthalmopathy. The table lists this clonotype with a few counts. Authors of the study amplified TCR beta CDR3 regions from RNA transcripts. HTBI primers were employed in a first-round RT-PCR of the TCR CDR3. TCRdb re-analysed the multiplex PCR reads in MiXCR, keeping a single row per CDR3 protein. The table lists about 600,000 distinct CDR3 sequences, approximately 14% of them singletons. CDR1 SGHRS and CDR2 YFSETQ come from the germline V gene. The V end lost 0 bases, the J end lost 0 bases, and 11 bases lay between the germline ends. This CDR3 has 16 amino acids. Clinical symptoms, serum thyroxine, TRAb, thyroid ultrasound and orbital computed tomography established diagnosis.

The V gene is TRBV5-1, the J gene TRBJ2-3; D possibly corresponds to TRBD1 (5 bases). This sequence originates from a woman between 18 and 29 years old with Graves' ophthalmopathy. The sequencing sample was made of blood. CDR3 nucleotide sequence: TGCGCCAGCAGCTTGGAGTGGACAACTAGCACAGATACGCAGTATTTT. Translating gives CASSLEWTTSTDTQYF.